The 15 T cell receptor beta chains below come from one sample, sequenced in a study of cytomegalovirus exposure and HLA in healthy donors. Using immunoSEQ multiplex PCR, the repertoire was profiled, and TCRdb retains in-frame clones only, with some absent. This repertoire shows 150,000 to 200,000 clones, roughly 77% found once; its top ten account for roughly 1.2%. Sequenced material: PBMCs. The receptors derive from a woman in her thirties in good health and CMV-seronegative.

The chain combines TRBV7-8 with TRBJ2-5; TRBD1 agrees at 8 bases. Germline V lookup: CDR1 SGHVS, CDR2 FQNEAQ. Trimming at V came to 5 bases and at J to 0 bases, leaving 11 bases not matched to a gene. CDR3 length: 17 amino acids. In DNA, the CDR3 is TGTGCCAGCAGCCAGACACGACAGGGGTTCAACCAAGAGACCCAGTACTTC. Its protein product is CASSQTRQGFNQETQYF.

This sequence joins TRBV10-3 and TRBJ2-7; 13 bases are shared with TRBD2. Trimming took 6 bases from V and 5 from J; bases not matched to a gene: 4. The CDR3 spans 14 residues. Germline V gene data show CDR1 as ENHRY and CDR2 as SYGVKD. The CDR3 sequence: CAIRGLAGSHEQYF. DNA for the CDR3: TGTGCCATCAGGGGACTAGCGGGATCTCACGAGCAGTACTTC.

Worth noting for this clone: The sample has other DNA sequences that encode this CDR3 too. The chain combines TRBV18 with TRBJ1-2; D gene ambiguous. Trimming removed 2 bases from V and 4 bases from J, with 8 bases in between. Germline CDR1 KGHSH, CDR2 LQKENI. The CDR3 contains 13 residues. DNA of the CDR3: TGTGCCAGCTCACCAGACCGGAGCTATGGCTACACCTTC. Translation gives CASSPDRSYGYTF. Together with reference TRBV18 and TRBJ1-2, the CDR3 gives the full variable domain: NAGVMQNPRHLVRRRGQEARLRCSPMKGHSHVYWYRQLPEEGLKFMVYLQKENIIDESGMPKERFSAEFPKEGPSILRIQQVVRGDSAAYFCASSPDRSYGYTFGSGTRLTVV.

The V and J genes are TRBV27 and TRBJ2-1; perhaps TRBD2 as D (6 bases). Germline lookup yields CDR1 MNHEY and CDR2 SMNVEV (reference sequence). With 5 bases removed from V and 6 bases from J, the gap between germline ends came to 14 bases. The CDR3 runs to 14 residues. The CDR3 spells CASSQRAGGNEQFF. The CDR3 DNA is TGTGCCAGCAGTCAGAGGGCCGGGGGCAATGAGCAGTTCTTC.

The rearrangement uses TRBV2 and TRBJ1-1; 9 bases match TRBD1. CDR3 size: 13 residues. Germline lookup yields CDR1 SNHLY and CDR2 FYNNEI. Germline trimming cut 9 bases from V and 4 bases from J; bases unmatched to any gene: 6. The CDR3 DNA sequence: TGTGCCAGAAACAGGGGGCAAAGCACTGAAGCTTTCTTT. Residues: CARNRGQSTEAFF.

CDR3 nucleotide sequence: TGTGCCAGCAGCTTATTGGTAGGGCGCGGGAATGGCTACACCTTC. This sequence encodes CASSLLVGRGNGYTF. The rearrangement joins TRBV7-2 to TRBJ1-2; D ambiguous. Trimming left V 2 bases short and J 6 bases short, with 16 bases between. CDR3 length: 15 residues. Germline V CDR1 and CDR2: SGHTA, FQGNSA.

The chain joins TRBV15 to TRBJ1-1, with D maybe TRBD1 (5 bases). Germline CDR1 and CDR2: LNHNV and YYDKDF (reference sequence). Trimming cost V 3 bases and J 6 bases, with 8 bases left between them. This CDR3 contains 12 residues. The CDR3 DNA reads TGTGCCACCAGCAGCGGGGGGGCTGAAGCTTTCTTT. It specifies CATSSGGAEAFF. The whole variable domain, remainder taken from reference TRBV15 and TRBJ1-1, is DAMVIQNPRYQVTQFGKPVTLSCSQTLNHNVMYWYQQKSSQAPKLLFHYYDKDFNNEADTPDNFQSRRPNTSFCFLDIRSPGLGDTAMYLCATSSGGAEAFFGQGTRLTVV.

The rearrangement links TRBV2 to TRBJ1-5; D not resolved. CDR1 and CDR2 (germline): SNHLY, FYNNEI. The V gene lost 0 bases and the J gene lost 5 bases, with 14 bases spanning the gap. This CDR3 has 16 amino acids. The CDR3 loop reads CASSEALTGVDQPQHF. Written as DNA, the CDR3 is TGTGCCAGCAGTGAAGCGCTTACGGGAGTTGATCAGCCCCAGCATTTT.

This chain connects TRBV19 to TRBJ2-1, with 8 bases aligning to TRBD2. V dropped 8 bases and J dropped 2; count of bases not matched to a gene: 5. Germline values: CDR1 LNHDA, CDR2 SQIVND (reference sequence). The length of the CDR3 is 14 residues. The DNA for the CDR3 is TGTGCCAGTTTAAGCGGGGGTGCCTACAATGAGCAGTTCTTC. Amino acid sequence: CASLSGGAYNEQFF. Full variable domain (remainder filled in from reference TRBV19 and TRBJ2-1): DGGITQSPKYLFRKEGQNVTLSCEQNLNHDAMYWYRQDPGQGLRLIYYSQIVNDFQKGDIAEGYSVSREKKESFPLTVTSAQKNPTAFYLCASLSGGAYNEQFFGPGTRLTVL.

V and J are TRBV5-1 and TRBJ1-3, with D tentatively TRBD1 (5 bases). The germline CDR1 and CDR2 sequences are SGHRS and YFSETQ. The CDR3 totals 15 residues. The ends were cut back, 1 base at V and 2 bases at J, with 10 bases in the middle. The CDR3 nucleotides read TGCGCCAGCAGCTTGAGTGGGGCAGCTGGAAACACCATATATTTT. It yields the protein CASSLSGAAGNTIYF.

This chain links TRBV5-1 with TRBJ1-1, with D hard to call. The V gene lost 0 bases and the J gene lost 3 bases, with 9 bases spanning the gap. The CDR3 sequence is 14 residues long. Germline CDR1 and CDR2: SGHRS and YFSETQ. CDR3 sequence (DNA): TGCGCCAGCAGCTTGGCTCACTCGGACACTGAAGCTTTCTTT. Its protein is CASSLAHSDTEAFF.

The gene calls are TRBV6-5 and TRBJ1-2; TRBD1 is a possible D gene (6 bases). The germline gives CDR1 MNHEY, CDR2 SVGAGI. CDR3 length: 14 amino acids. V lost 6 bases to trimming and J lost 4 bases, with 15 bases between them. The CDR3 bases are TGTGCCAGCAGGGACTTTACAGGGAGCTATGGCTACACCTTC. Translation: CASRDFTGSYGYTF.

The rearrangement links TRBV2 to TRBJ1-5; unclear D gene. In germline, CDR1 is SNHLY, CDR2 FYNNEI. The CDR3 has 14 amino acids. Between the trimmed V and J ends, which lost 3 bases and 2 bases, there was a span of 8 bases. CDR3 amino acids: CASSERAGNQPQHF. DNA for the CDR3: TGTGCCAGCAGTGAGAGGGCAGGCAATCAGCCCCAGCATTTT.

This chain links TRBV15 with TRBJ2-7, with TRBD2 matching 10 bases. CDR1 LNHNV and CDR2 YYDKDF come from the germline V gene (reference sequence). The CDR3 extends over 15 amino acids. With V trimmed by 4 bases and J by 6 bases, 9 bases remained unmatched. CDR3 DNA: TGTGCCACCAGCACCCTAGCGGGGGCCCTGGGCGAGCAGTACTTC. Protein: CATSTLAGALGEQYF.

The chain links TRBV5-6 to TRBJ1-3; 11 bases fit TRBD1. CDR1 SGHDT and CDR2 YYEEEE come from the germline V gene. V was clipped by 4 bases and J by 3 bases; unmatched bases: 6. The CDR3 consists of 16 residues. The CDR3, as DNA: TGTGCCAGCAGCCAGGGACAGGGGGTTGTTGGAAACACCATATATTTT. Amino acids: CASSQGQGVVGNTIYF.